The next 9 T cell receptor beta chains were all read from a single sample in a study of memory CD4+ T cells and cytomegalovirus serostatus. The sort gate was single viable CD3+CD4+CD8-CD45RO+ cells for memory CD4+ T cells. TCRdb's table, derived via immunoSEQ multiplex PCR, lists solely in-frame clones and lacks some. The sample shows tens of thousands of clones, 82% of them seen only once. The source material was memory CD4+ T cells from blood. Source of these receptors: an adult in good health and CMV-seronegative.

V usage is TRBV25-1 and J usage is TRBJ2-1; 9 positions agree with TRBD2. The trim removed 8 bases at V and 9 bases at J, leaving 17 bases unmatched. This CDR3 spans 16 amino acids. Germline assignment: CDR1 MGHDK and CDR2 SYGVNS. The CDR3 here is CASGPGAGGSFSEQFF. For the CDR3, the DNA is TGTGCCAGCGGCCCAGGGGCGGGAGGGTCCTTCAGTGAGCAGTTCTTC.

Concerning this clone: The same CDR3 also results from other DNA sequences found in this sample. The chain couples TRBV9 to TRBJ2-5; TRBD1 matches at 7 bases. The length of the CDR3 is 14 residues. CDR1 and CDR2 (germline): SGDLS, YYNGEE. V gave up 4 bases and J gave up 1 base; unmatched junction bases: 4. The CDR3 protein is CASSPGQAQETQYF. The CDR3 nucleotides are TGTGCCAGCAGCCCCGGACAGGCCCAAGAGACCCAGTACTTC.

CDR3 region: CASSLPGQVYNEQFF. CDR3 nucleotides: TGTGCCAGCAGCTTGCCGGGACAGGTTTACAATGAGCAGTTCTTC. This chain uses TRBV5-6 with TRBJ2-1; 8 bases match TRBD1. The CDR3 consists of 15 residues. Germline CDR1 and CDR2: SGHDT and YYEEEE. V was pared by 1 base and J by 4 bases, with 4 bases of the junction left unmatched.

In this sample, this clone turned up a few times. The V and J genes are TRBV7-9 and TRBJ1-6; D is unresolved. The length of the CDR3 is 12 residues. Between the trimmed V and J ends, which lost 5 bases and 5 bases, there was a span of 4 bases. Per germline, CDR1 SEHNR and CDR2 FQNEAQ (reference sequence). The CDR3: CASSPNNSPLHF. CDR3 nucleotide sequence: TGTGCCAGCAGCCCGAATAATTCACCCCTCCACTTT.

This chain links TRBV11-2 with TRBJ2-2; D gene uncertain. V lost 3 bases and J lost 4, with 12 bases in between. CDR3 size: 15 residues. Germline CDR1 reads SGHAT; CDR2 reads FQNNGV. The CDR3, as DNA: TGTGCCAGCAGCTTCACACCGACCGTCACCGGGGAGCTGTTTTTT. This encodes CASSFTPTVTGELFF. The full variable domain, completed using reference TRBV11-2 and TRBJ2-2, is EAGVAQSPRYKIIEKRQSVAFWCNPISGHATLYWYQQILGQGPKLLIQFQNNGVVDDSQLPKDRFSAERLKGVDSTLKIQPAKLEDSAVYLCASSFTPTVTGELFFGEGSRLTVL.

This chain joins TRBV14 and TRBJ2-3; D tentatively fits TRBD1 or TRBD2 (5 bases each). Germline lookup yields CDR1 SGHDN and CDR2 FVKESK. V shed 4 bases and J shed 3 bases, with 14 bases lying between them. The CDR3 is 15 amino acids. The DNA for the CDR3 is TGTGCCAGCAGCCTCTCATCGGGGCGGACAGATACGCAGTATTTT. It encodes CASSLSSGRTDTQYF.

V is TRBV28 and J is TRBJ1-1; D ambiguous. There are 14 residues in the CDR3. Germline V lookup: CDR1 MDHEN, CDR2 SYDVKM. The germline V and J ends were trimmed by 3 bases and 4 bases, with 12 bases remaining between them. The CDR3 loop is CASSLGSGPTEAFF. The CDR3 coding sequence is TGTGCCAGCAGTTTGGGGTCCGGGCCCACTGAAGCTTTCTTT.

In its sample, this clone was seen once. This chain links TRBV2 with TRBJ1-2; D is uncertain. This CDR3 has 13 amino acids. Germline loops: CDR1 SNHLY, CDR2 FYNNEI. The V end was cut by 6 bases, the J end by 0 bases, with 8 bases between. DNA for the CDR3: TGTGCCAGCAGGACTACAGCTAACTATGGCTACACCTTC. It is translated as CASRTTANYGYTF.

This clone was seen more than once but under ten times. This sequence joins TRBV28 and TRBJ2-7; D might be TRBD2 (5 bases). CDR3 length equals 13 residues. Deletions cut 2 bases from V and 2 bases from J, with 7 bases between. The germline CDR1 and CDR2 sequences are MDHEN and SYDVKM. The CDR3 region is CASSLPGTYEQYF. CDR3 coding DNA: TGTGCCAGCAGTTTACCGGGGACCTACGAGCAGTACTTC.